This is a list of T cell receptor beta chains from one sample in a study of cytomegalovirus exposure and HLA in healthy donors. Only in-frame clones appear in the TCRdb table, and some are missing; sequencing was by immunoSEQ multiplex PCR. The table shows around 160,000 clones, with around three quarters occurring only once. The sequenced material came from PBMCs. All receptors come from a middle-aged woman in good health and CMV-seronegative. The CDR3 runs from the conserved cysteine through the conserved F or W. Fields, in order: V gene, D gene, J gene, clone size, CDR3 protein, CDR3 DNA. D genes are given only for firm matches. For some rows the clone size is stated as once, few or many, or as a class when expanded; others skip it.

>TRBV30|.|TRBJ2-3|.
CAWGPDTDTQYF
TGTGCCTGGGGTCCAGACACAGATACGCAGTATTTT
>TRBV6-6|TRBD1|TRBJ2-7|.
CASSYSSRGHSYEQYF
TGTGCCAGCAGTTACTCGAGCAGGGGGCACTCCTACGAGCAGTACTTC
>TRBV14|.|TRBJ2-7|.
CASSQGTQSYEQYF
TGTGCCAGCAGCCAAGGGACTCAAAGCTACGAGCAGTACTTC
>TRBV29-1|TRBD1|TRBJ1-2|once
CSVGDRDYGYTF
TGCAGCGTGGGGGACAGGGATTATGGCTACACCTTC
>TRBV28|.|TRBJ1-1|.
CASIGGRTEAFF
TGTGCCAGCATTGGGGGCAGGACTGAAGCTTTCTTT
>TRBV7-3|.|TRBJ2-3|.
CASSLGGASTDTQYF
TGTGCCAGCAGCCTTGGAGGGGCTAGCACAGATACGCAGTATTTT
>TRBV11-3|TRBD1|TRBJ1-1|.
CASSLETGTGIANTEAFF
TGTGCCAGCAGCTTAGAAACCGGGACAGGAATTGCGAACACTGAAGCTTTCTTT
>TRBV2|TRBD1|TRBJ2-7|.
CASSGGQGFEQYF
TGTGCCAGCAGTGGGGGACAGGGGTTCGAGCAGTACTTC
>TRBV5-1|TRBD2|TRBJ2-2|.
CASRLLAGGSNTGELFF
TGCGCCAGCAGGTTACTAGCGGGAGGTTCGAACACCGGGGAGCTGTTTTTT
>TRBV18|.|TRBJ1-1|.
CASSRTRGGMNTEAFF
TGTGCCAGCTCACGCACGAGGGGAGGAATGAACACTGAAGCTTTCTTT
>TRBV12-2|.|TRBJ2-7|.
CASRPPNPGSYEQYF
TGTGCAAGTCGCCCCCCGAACCCCGGGAGCTACGAGCAGTACTTC
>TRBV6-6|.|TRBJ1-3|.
CASSFTGQGNTIYF
TGTGCCAGCAGTTTTACGGGACAAGGAAACACCATATATTTT
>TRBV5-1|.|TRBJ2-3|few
CASSLESGDTQYF
TGCGCCAGCAGCTTGGAATCGGGAGATACGCAGTATTTT
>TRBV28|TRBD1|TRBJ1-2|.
CASSFLGTETVYGYTF
TGTGCCAGCAGTTTTCTCGGGACAGAAACAGTTTATGGCTACACCTTC
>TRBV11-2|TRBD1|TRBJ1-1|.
CASSSRGRLTEAFF
TGTGCCAGCAGTTCCAGGGGGCGTCTCACTGAAGCTTTCTTT
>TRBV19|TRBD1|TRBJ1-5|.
CASSEYRGGGDQPQHF
TGTGCCAGTAGTGAATACAGGGGAGGAGGCGATCAGCCCCAGCATTTT
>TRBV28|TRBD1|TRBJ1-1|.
CASRSGTGGNTEAFF
TGTGCCAGCAGGTCCGGGACAGGGGGAAACACTGAAGCTTTCTTT
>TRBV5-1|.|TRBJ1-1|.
CASAIQGGEDTEAFF
TGCGCCAGCGCTATACAGGGCGGTGAAGATACTGAAGCTTTCTTT
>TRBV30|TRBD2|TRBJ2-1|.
CAWSVRSGRALLEGNGQFF
TGTGCCTGGAGTGTGCGAAGTGGGAGGGCCCTTTTAGAGGGCAATGGGCAGTTCTTC
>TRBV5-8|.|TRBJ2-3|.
CATTRESRTDTQYF
TGTGCCACGACTCGGGAGTCGCGCACAGATACGCAGTATTTT